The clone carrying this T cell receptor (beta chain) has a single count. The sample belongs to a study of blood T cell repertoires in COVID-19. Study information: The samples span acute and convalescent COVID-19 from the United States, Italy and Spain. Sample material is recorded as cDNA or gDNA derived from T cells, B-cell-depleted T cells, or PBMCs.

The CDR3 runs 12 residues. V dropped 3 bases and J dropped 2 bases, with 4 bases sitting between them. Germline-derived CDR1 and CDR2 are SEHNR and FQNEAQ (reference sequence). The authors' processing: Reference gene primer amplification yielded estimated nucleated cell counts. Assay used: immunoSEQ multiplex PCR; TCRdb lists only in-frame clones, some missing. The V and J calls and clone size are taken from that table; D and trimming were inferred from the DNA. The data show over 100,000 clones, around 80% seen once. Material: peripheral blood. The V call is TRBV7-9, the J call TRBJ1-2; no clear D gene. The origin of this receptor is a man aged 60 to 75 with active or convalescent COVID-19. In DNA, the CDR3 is TGTGCCAGCAGCTTTCTCAACTATGGCTACACCTTC. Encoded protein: CASSFLNYGYTF.